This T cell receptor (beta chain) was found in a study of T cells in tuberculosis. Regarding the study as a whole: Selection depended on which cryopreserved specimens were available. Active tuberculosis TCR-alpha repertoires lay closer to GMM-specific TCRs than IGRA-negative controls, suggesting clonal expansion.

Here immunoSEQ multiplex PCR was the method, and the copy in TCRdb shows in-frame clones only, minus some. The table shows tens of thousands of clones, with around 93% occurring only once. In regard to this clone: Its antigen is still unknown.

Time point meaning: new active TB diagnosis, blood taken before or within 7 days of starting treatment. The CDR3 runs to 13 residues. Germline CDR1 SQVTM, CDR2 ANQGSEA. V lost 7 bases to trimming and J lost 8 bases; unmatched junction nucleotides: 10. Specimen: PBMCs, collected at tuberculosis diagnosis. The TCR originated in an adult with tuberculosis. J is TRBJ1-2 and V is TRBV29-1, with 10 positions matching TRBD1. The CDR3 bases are TGCAGCGCCTGCCAAGGGACAGGGGACGGCTACACCTTC. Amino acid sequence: CSACQGTGDGYTF.